This entry concerns a single T cell receptor (beta chain). This entry is derived from a study of CD8 T cells in ankylosing spondylitis. A single record per CDR3 protein comes from TCRdb applying MiXCR to the 5' RACE reads. The sample includes about 39,000 distinct CDR3 sequences, approximately 10% seen only once; the top ten take more than 15%. Trimming stripped 0 bases from V and 5 bases from J, with 25 bases between. Germline V gives CDR1 SGHNT, CDR2 YYREEE (reference sequence). The CDR3 is 19 amino acids. What was sequenced was blood, either unsorted or a sorted T cell fraction (not recorded which). The TCR comes from a male donor with ankylosing spondylitis or in good health (not recorded which). The chain is built from TRBV5-4 and TRBJ2-3, with D perhaps matching TRBD2 (6 bases). CDR3 nucleotide sequence: TGTGCCAGCAGCTTGGGGTTAGGATCGGGACCGCGGCGGGAAGATACGCAGTATTTT. It yields the protein CASSLGLGSGPRREDTQYF. The variable domain in full, with the rest retrieved from reference TRBV5-4 and TRBJ2-3, is ETGVTQSPTHLIKTRGQQVTLRCSSQSGHNTVSWYQQALGQGPQFIFQYYREEENGRGNFPPRFSGLQFPNYSSELNVNALELDDSALYLCASSLGLGSGPRREDTQYFGPGTRLTVL.